A selection of T cell receptor beta chains follows, all from one sample in a study of T cells in narcolepsy. Clones were sequenced by immunoSEQ multiplex PCR, and TCRdb holds only the in-frame ones, with some missing. Among some 35,000 clones listed, about four fifths were seen once. The material sequenced was memory (CD45RA-) CD4+ T cells from blood. All receptors derive from a human donor in good health. CDR3s include the opening cysteine and the closing phenylalanine or tryptophan. Fields, in order: CDR3 DNA, CDR3 protein, D gene, clone size, J gene, V gene. A D gene is named only where the DNA matches it firmly. Size values are once, few and many counts, or a class for expanded clones, and some rows have none.

CDR3 DNA: TGTGCCAGCGGGAGGTTCAACGAGCAGTACTTC; CDR3 protein: CASGRFNEQYF; D gene: .; clone size: .; J gene: TRBJ2-7; V gene: TRBV28
CDR3 DNA: TGTGCCAGCAGTCTTTCGACGGTTGTCGGGGGCTACACCTTC; CDR3 protein: CASSLSTVVGGYTF; D gene: .; clone size: .; J gene: TRBJ1-2; V gene: TRBV6-6
CDR3 DNA: TGTGCCAGCAGCTTAGTCGGGACTAGCCTAAACATTCAGTACTTC; CDR3 protein: CASSLVGTSLNIQYF; D gene: TRBD2; clone size: .; J gene: TRBJ2-4; V gene: TRBV7-3
CDR3 DNA: TGTGCCTGGAGTCCGCCGGGGGGGTACGCCAAAAACATTCAGTACTTC; CDR3 protein: CAWSPPGGYAKNIQYF; D gene: TRBD2; clone size: .; J gene: TRBJ2-4; V gene: TRBV30
CDR3 DNA: TGTGCCAGCAGTGGGAGTCGCGAGGGTGGCTACACCTTC; CDR3 protein: CASSGSREGGYTF; D gene: .; clone size: .; J gene: TRBJ1-2; V gene: TRBV2
CDR3 DNA: TGTGCCAGCAGCACCGGACTAGCGGGCCTCAATGAGCAGTTCTTC; CDR3 protein: CASSTGLAGLNEQFF; D gene: TRBD2; clone size: .; J gene: TRBJ2-1; V gene: TRBV7-9
CDR3 DNA: TGTGCCAGCAGCTTAGCCATGGGAGGTGGCTACACCTTC; CDR3 protein: CASSLAMGGGYTF; D gene: .; clone size: once; J gene: TRBJ1-2; V gene: TRBV7-2
CDR3 DNA: TGTGCCAGTAGTACCCGGGACAGGGGGCGGAGTGGCACTGAAGCTTTCTTT; CDR3 protein: CASSTRDRGRSGTEAFF; D gene: TRBD1; clone size: .; J gene: TRBJ1-1; V gene: TRBV30
CDR3 DNA: TGCGCCAGCAGCCTTACTAGCGGGGCCATGCTCGTGCAGTTCTTC; CDR3 protein: CASSLTSGAMLVQFF; D gene: TRBD2; clone size: once; J gene: TRBJ2-1; V gene: TRBV5-1
CDR3 DNA: TGTGCCAGCAGTGAGGGTAGAGCGGGAGGGCCTATAGATGAGCAGTTCTTC; CDR3 protein: CASSEGRAGGPIDEQFF; D gene: TRBD2; clone size: .; J gene: TRBJ2-1; V gene: TRBV2
CDR3 DNA: TGTGCCAGCAGCTTAGGACAGGGGGCGGGAAGAAACATTCAGTACTTC; CDR3 protein: CASSLGQGAGRNIQYF; D gene: TRBD1; clone size: .; J gene: TRBJ2-4; V gene: TRBV7-2
CDR3 DNA: TGTGCCAGCAGTTTCCCTCAGGCCCTTGTGGAGACCCAGTACTTC; CDR3 protein: CASSFPQALVETQYF; D gene: .; clone size: .; J gene: TRBJ2-5; V gene: TRBV7-9
CDR3 DNA: TGTGCCATCAGTGAGTCCGGGACTAGCGGGAGGAGGGACAATGAGCAGTTCTTC; CDR3 protein: CAISESGTSGRRDNEQFF; D gene: TRBD2; clone size: .; J gene: TRBJ2-1; V gene: TRBV10-3
CDR3 DNA: TGTGCCAGCAGCTCCGGTTACACTGAAGCTTTCTTT; CDR3 protein: CASSSGYTEAFF; D gene: .; clone size: few; J gene: TRBJ1-1; V gene: TRBV2
CDR3 DNA: TGTGCCACCAGCAGAGATCTAGTGTTGGGGGGCTCTGGCTACACCTTC; CDR3 protein: CATSRDLVLGGSGYTF; D gene: .; clone size: once; J gene: TRBJ1-2; V gene: TRBV15
CDR3 DNA: TGTGCCAGCAGCCCGTCGTTGGACAGGGTCACAGAGACCCAGTACTTC; CDR3 protein: CASSPSLDRVTETQYF; D gene: TRBD1; clone size: .; J gene: TRBJ2-5; V gene: TRBV14
CDR3 DNA: TGTGCCTGGCGTCAGGGGGGCAGCACTGAAGCTTTCTTT; CDR3 protein: CAWRQGGSTEAFF; D gene: TRBD1; clone size: once; J gene: TRBJ1-1; V gene: TRBV30
CDR3 DNA: TGTGCCATCAGTGGGGCACAGAGCGAGGGCAACGAGCAGTACTTC; CDR3 protein: CAISGAQSEGNEQYF; D gene: .; clone size: .; J gene: TRBJ2-7; V gene: TRBV10-3
CDR3 DNA: TGTGCCAGCAGCTTTCGAGGGGGCTACACCTTC; CDR3 protein: CASSFRGGYTF; D gene: .; clone size: .; J gene: TRBJ1-2; V gene: TRBV11-2
CDR3 DNA: TGTGCCAGCAGCCTTGACCTAGGTGAAGCTTTCTTT; CDR3 protein: CASSLDLGEAFF; D gene: .; clone size: .; J gene: TRBJ1-1; V gene: TRBV2
CDR3 DNA: TGCAGTGCCCCGGTTGTAGAGACCCAGTACTTC; CDR3 protein: CSAPVVETQYF; D gene: .; clone size: .; J gene: TRBJ2-5; V gene: TRBV20-1
CDR3 DNA: TGCGCCAGCAGCTTGGGGCAGGCTTCTGGAAACACCATATATTTT; CDR3 protein: CASSLGQASGNTIYF; D gene: .; clone size: once; J gene: TRBJ1-3; V gene: TRBV5-1
CDR3 DNA: TGTGCCAGCAGCGATGCCGGGTCCTTTAGTGCCCTCTCTGGAAACACCATATATTTT; CDR3 protein: CASSDAGSFSALSGNTIYF; D gene: .; clone size: .; J gene: TRBJ1-3; V gene: TRBV9
CDR3 DNA: TGCGCCAGCAGCCAACCCGGGACAGGCCCCTACGAGCAGTACTTC; CDR3 protein: CASSQPGTGPYEQYF; D gene: TRBD1; clone size: .; J gene: TRBJ2-7; V gene: TRBV4-1
CDR3 DNA: TGTGCCAGCGGGGGAACAGGGGCGATTAATCAGCCCCAGCATTTT; CDR3 protein: CASGGTGAINQPQHF; D gene: TRBD1; clone size: .; J gene: TRBJ1-5; V gene: TRBV5-8
CDR3 DNA: TGTGCCAGCAGCTTAGCTGGGAGCGGACACACTGAAGCTTTCTTT; CDR3 protein: CASSLAGSGHTEAFF; D gene: .; clone size: .; J gene: TRBJ1-1; V gene: TRBV7-9
CDR3 DNA: TGTGCCAGCAGCGTCGGCGGAAGCTTGAACACTGAAGCTTTCTTT; CDR3 protein: CASSVGGSLNTEAFF; D gene: .; clone size: .; J gene: TRBJ1-1; V gene: TRBV9
CDR3 DNA: TGTGCCAGTAGCCCCGGGACAGGTATAGATGAAAAACTGTTTTTT; CDR3 protein: CASSPGTGIDEKLFF; D gene: TRBD1; clone size: .; J gene: TRBJ1-4; V gene: TRBV5-4
CDR3 DNA: TGTGCCAGCAGTGTAATCTCCACCTCTGGGGCCAACGTCCTGACTTTC; CDR3 protein: CASSVISTSGANVLTF; D gene: .; clone size: .; J gene: TRBJ2-6; V gene: TRBV6-1
CDR3 DNA: TGTGCCAGCAGCTTGGGAGCGGGAACTAGACCTACGAGCGGGCAGTACTTC; CDR3 protein: CASSLGAGTRPTSGQYF; D gene: TRBD2; clone size: few; J gene: TRBJ2-7; V gene: TRBV5-4
CDR3 DNA: TGTGCCAGCAGCGCAAAAGGGGAATACTATGGCTACACCTTC; CDR3 protein: CASSAKGEYYGYTF; D gene: .; clone size: .; J gene: TRBJ1-2; V gene: TRBV9
CDR3 DNA: TGTGCCAGCAGTGGAACGGCTAACCAAGAGACCCAGTACTTC; CDR3 protein: CASSGTANQETQYF; D gene: .; clone size: large; J gene: TRBJ2-5; V gene: TRBV2
CDR3 DNA: TGTGCCAGCAGCTTGGATCAGGGGGCCGGAAACACCATATATTTT; CDR3 protein: CASSLDQGAGNTIYF; D gene: TRBD1; clone size: .; J gene: TRBJ1-3; V gene: TRBV5-4
CDR3 DNA: TGCGCCAGCAGCCGGGACTTACAAGAGACCCAGTACTTC; CDR3 protein: CASSRDLQETQYF; D gene: .; clone size: .; J gene: TRBJ2-5; V gene: TRBV5-1
CDR3 DNA: TGTGCCAGCAGCCCAGGGACCCGCACAGATACGCAGTATTTT; CDR3 protein: CASSPGTRTDTQYF; D gene: .; clone size: .; J gene: TRBJ2-3; V gene: TRBV7-3
CDR3 DNA: TGTGCCAGCAGCCCTCCTCAGGGGATCGGAGAGACCCAGTACTTC; CDR3 protein: CASSPPQGIGETQYF; D gene: .; clone size: .; J gene: TRBJ2-5; V gene: TRBV5-4
CDR3 DNA: TGTGCCAGCAGCACCCAAATAGACGGCAATCAGCCCCAGCATTTT; CDR3 protein: CASSTQIDGNQPQHF; D gene: .; clone size: once; J gene: TRBJ1-5; V gene: TRBV7-3
CDR3 DNA: TGTGCCAGCACAAGGACTAGCGGAAGCCTAGGGGGGAATGAGCAGTTCTTC; CDR3 protein: CASTRTSGSLGGNEQFF; D gene: TRBD2; clone size: .; J gene: TRBJ2-1; V gene: TRBV25-1
CDR3 DNA: TGCAGCGTTGCACACCGGACAGGGAGGGAAGACGAGCAGTACTTC; CDR3 protein: CSVAHRTGREDEQYF; D gene: .; clone size: .; J gene: TRBJ2-7; V gene: TRBV29-1
CDR3 DNA: TGTGCCAGCAGCGACGGACAGTACACCCGGGGGGCTTTCTTT; CDR3 protein: CASSDGQYTRGAFF; D gene: .; clone size: .; J gene: TRBJ1-1; V gene: TRBV5-5
CDR3 DNA: TGTGCCAGCAGCTCCGGGACTAGCGGGAGTTCCGAGCAGTACTTC; CDR3 protein: CASSSGTSGSSEQYF; D gene: TRBD2; clone size: few; J gene: TRBJ2-7; V gene: TRBV7-6
CDR3 DNA: TGTGCCAGTAATCGACTGGGCGGTTCCAACTATGGCTACACCTTC; CDR3 protein: CASNRLGGSNYGYTF; D gene: .; clone size: once; J gene: TRBJ1-2; V gene: TRBV19
CDR3 DNA: TGTGCCAGCAGTGAAGGTTTCGGCGGCGGGGAGCTGTTTTTT; CDR3 protein: CASSEGFGGGELFF; D gene: .; clone size: .; J gene: TRBJ2-2; V gene: TRBV6-1
CDR3 DNA: TGTGCCAGCAGTCTCGCGGAGTACACTGAAGCTTTCTTT; CDR3 protein: CASSLAEYTEAFF; D gene: .; clone size: .; J gene: TRBJ1-1; V gene: TRBV6-5
CDR3 DNA: TGCGCCAGCAGCCAAGATGGGCTGGCTACGAATGAGCAGTTCTTC; CDR3 protein: CASSQDGLATNEQFF; D gene: .; clone size: .; J gene: TRBJ2-1; V gene: TRBV4-1
CDR3 DNA: TGCGCCAGCAGCTTGGGTTCTTCAGAGGTAGAAGCTTTCTTT; CDR3 protein: CASSLGSSEVEAFF; D gene: .; clone size: .; J gene: TRBJ1-1; V gene: TRBV5-1
CDR3 DNA: TGTGCCAGCAGCGTAGGACTAGGGGGCTACGAGCAGTACTTC; CDR3 protein: CASSVGLGGYEQYF; D gene: .; clone size: .; J gene: TRBJ2-7; V gene: TRBV9
CDR3 DNA: TGTGCCAGCAGCTTTAGCGACCGGAACACTGAAGCTTTCTTT; CDR3 protein: CASSFSDRNTEAFF; D gene: .; clone size: .; J gene: TRBJ1-1; V gene: TRBV5-6
CDR3 DNA: TGTGCCAGCAAAGGGGGATACGAGCAGTACTTC; CDR3 protein: CASKGGYEQYF; D gene: .; clone size: .; J gene: TRBJ2-7; V gene: TRBV6-1
CDR3 DNA: TGTGCCAGCAGCTTAGAGGGAGAACAGGGTAAAGCTTTCTTT; CDR3 protein: CASSLEGEQGKAFF; D gene: .; clone size: .; J gene: TRBJ1-1; V gene: TRBV7-9
CDR3 DNA: TGTGCCAGCAGCTGGGGGGGAACTGGGGCCAACGTCCTGACTTTC; CDR3 protein: CASSWGGTGANVLTF; D gene: TRBD2; clone size: .; J gene: TRBJ2-6; V gene: TRBV5-8
CDR3 DNA: TGTGCCAGTAGTGCGGCATCCAGGGAAATCATATATTTT; CDR3 protein: CASSAASREIIYF; D gene: .; clone size: few; J gene: TRBJ1-3; V gene: TRBV19
CDR3 DNA: TGTGCCAGCAGTCGATATAGCGGGAGATATCTCGACAATGAGCAGTTCTTC; CDR3 protein: CASSRYSGRYLDNEQFF; D gene: TRBD2; clone size: .; J gene: TRBJ2-1; V gene: TRBV14
CDR3 DNA: TGTGCCAGCAGGAGTAACAGGGGGCCCACAGATACGCAGTATTTT; CDR3 protein: CASRSNRGPTDTQYF; D gene: TRBD1; clone size: .; J gene: TRBJ2-3; V gene: TRBV7-9
CDR3 DNA: TGTGCCAGCAGCTTAGGTGGTAGTTCCCGGGCCAATGAGCAGTTCTTC; CDR3 protein: CASSLGGSSRANEQFF; D gene: .; clone size: .; J gene: TRBJ2-1; V gene: TRBV7-2
CDR3 DNA: TGTGCCAGCAGCTTCCCAGCGGGAGGAACAGATACGCAGTATTTT; CDR3 protein: CASSFPAGGTDTQYF; D gene: TRBD2; clone size: .; J gene: TRBJ2-3; V gene: TRBV7-2
CDR3 DNA: TGTGCAGGGGCCCAGGACCGCGAGCAGTACTTC; CDR3 protein: CAGAQDREQYF; D gene: .; clone size: .; J gene: TRBJ2-7; V gene: TRBV2
CDR3 DNA: TGTGCCATCAGTCTAGCGGGGGGCCCCACAGATACGCAGTATTTT; CDR3 protein: CAISLAGGPTDTQYF; D gene: TRBD2; clone size: once; J gene: TRBJ2-3; V gene: TRBV10-3
CDR3 DNA: TGTGCCAGCAGCTCCGGACAGCCAGGCTCCTACGAGCAGTACTTC; CDR3 protein: CASSSGQPGSYEQYF; D gene: .; clone size: .; J gene: TRBJ2-7; V gene: TRBV7-2